The 24 T cell receptor beta chains in this list originate from one sample, sequenced in a study of early T cells in non-severe SARS-CoV-2 infection. TCRdb passed the 5' RACE reads through MiXCR, listing each CDR3 protein once. The data hold 22,000 or so distinct CDR3 sequences, with around 4% observed a single time. Specimen: whole blood. The receptor set was obtained from an adult who was a healthcare worker with PCR-confirmed SARS-CoV-2 infection or an uninfected control (not recorded which).

This clonotype occurred many times. The V gene is TRBV28, the J gene TRBJ2-1; 8 bases fit TRBD1. Germline V CDR1 and CDR2: MDHEN, SYDVKM. V dropped 8 bases and J dropped 6; count of bases not matched to a gene: 3. The length of the CDR3 is 12 residues. The CDR3 DNA follows: TGTGCCAGCGTAACAGGGGGCAATGAGCAGTTCTTC. This encodes CASVTGGNEQFF.

This clonotype has a count of ten or more. The V gene is TRBV7-9, the J gene TRBJ2-7; D perhaps matches TRBD1 (6 bases). V lost 7 bases to trimming and J lost 5 bases, with 15 bases between them. The CDR3 length is 13 residues. Germline V gene sequence: CDR1 SEHNR, CDR2 FQNEAQ (reference sequence). The CDR3 region is CASTVGAVDEQYF. CDR3 bases: TGTGCCAGCACCGTGGGGGCGGTGGACGAGCAGTACTTC.

By sample share, this clonotype is medium-sized. The gene calls are TRBV10-3 and TRBJ2-1, with D possibly called TRBD1 or TRBD2 (7 bases each). The CDR3 runs 14 residues. Trimming pared 10 bases from V and 9 bases from J, leaving 22 bases between. Per the germline V gene, CDR1 is ENHRY and CDR2 is SYGVKD. The CDR3 spells CATLTGSGEGEQFF. CDR3 DNA sequence: TGTGCCACCTTGACAGGGTCAGGGGAGGGTGAGCAGTTCTTC.

This clonotype was seen many times. The chain joins TRBV12-3 or TRBV12-4 to TRBJ1-2, with D unresolved. Trimming stripped 0 bases from V and 2 bases from J, with 7 bases between. This CDR3 is 14 amino acids long. CDR3 coding DNA: TGTGCCAGCAGTTTAGCGCTCAGAAACTATGGCTACACCTTC. This sequence encodes CASSLALRNYGYTF.

This clonotype was found many times. In DNA form, the CDR3 reads TGCAGTGCTAGAGATTTTCGTGGAGGAAACACCATATATTTT. This translates into CSARDFRGGNTIYF. The chain uses TRBV20-1 and TRBJ1-3; D is unresolved. Germline lookup yields CDR1 DFQATT and CDR2 SNEGSKA (reference sequence). The CDR3 is made up of 14 amino acids. Trimming pared 0 bases from V and 4 bases from J, leaving 10 bases between.

This clonotype was recorded many times. The chain carries TRBV5-1 and TRBJ2-1; D call uncertain. The CDR3 contains 15 residues. Looked up from germline, CDR1 is SGHRS and CDR2 is YFSETQ. Trimming took 3 bases from V and 0 from J, leaving 10 bases between them. In nucleotides, the CDR3 is TGCGCCAGCAGCTCCACTGCTGTCTCCTACAATGAGCAGTTCTTC. This encodes CASSSTAVSYNEQFF.

This clonotype was seen many times. The V call is TRBV29-1, the J call TRBJ2-7, with D perhaps TRBD2 (6 bases). The length of the CDR3 is 12 residues. Germline CDR1 and CDR2: SQVTM and ANQGSEA. V was clipped by 4 bases and J by 2 bases, with 9 bases between them. CDR3 nucleotide sequence: TGCAGCGTTGGGCGGGATCCCTACGAGCAGTACTTC. Protein sequence: CSVGRDPYEQYF.

At least ten counts were recorded for this clonotype. The V and J genes are TRBV12-5 and TRBJ2-4; D may be TRBD1 (6 bases). CDR1 is LGHNT and CDR2 is FRNRAP in the germline V gene. CDR3 size: 13 residues. V lost 2 bases and J lost 5, with 7 bases in between. The DNA of the CDR3 is TGTGCTAGTGGTTTGTCAGGGGAAAACATTCAGTACTTC. Amino acids: CASGLSGENIQYF.

This clonotype was recorded many times. The chain employs TRBV12-3 or TRBV12-4 and TRBJ2-7; TRBD1 aligns across 8 bases. The CDR3 loop spans 15 amino acids. V was clipped by 4 bases and J by 6 bases; unmatched bases: 11. Here the CDR3 DNA reads TGTGCCAGCAGTTCACCCGACAGGGGCACTCTCGAGCAGTACTTC. This gives the protein CASSSPDRGTLEQYF.

In this sample, this clonotype turned up many times. The chain links TRBV6-2 or TRBV6-3 to TRBJ2-1; unclear D gene. This CDR3 region has 13 residues. Trimming shortened V by 6 bases and J by 6 bases, and 12 bases separated the two germline ends. Germline V lookup: CDR1 MNHEY, CDR2 SVGEGT. In DNA, the CDR3 is TGTGCCAGCAGCTTAACCCGAGGCAATGAGCAGTTCTTC. Translating gives CASSLTRGNEQFF.

The CDR3 nucleotides read TGTGCCAGCAGTTCCCCTACTAGCGGGTACTCCTACGAGCAGTACTTC. Amino acids: CASSSPTSGYSYEQYF. V gene TRBV28 combines with J gene TRBJ2-7; TRBD2 agrees at 9 bases. J gave up 0 bases and V 4 bases, and 7 bases lay outside the gene matches. Germline CDR1 reads MDHEN; CDR2 reads SYDVKM. The CDR3 is 16 amino acids.

Points on this clonotype: This may arise from a read error, as a much more abundant clone is one base away. The chain has TRBV7-9 and TRBJ2-1; the D gene is possibly TRBD2 (6 bases). The CDR3 totals 15 residues. The germline gives CDR1 SEHNR, CDR2 FQNEAQ (reference sequence). CDR3 sequence (DNA): TGTGCCAACAGCTTAGCGGAGACAGCACACAATGAGCAGTTCTTC. It codes for CANSLAETAHNEQFF.

The sample holds many counts of this clonotype. The chain joins TRBV18 to TRBJ2-7; 8 bases match TRBD2. From germline, CDR1 is KGHSH and CDR2 LQKENI. The CDR3 runs 15 residues. J was trimmed by 5 bases and V by 4 bases; bases with no gene match: 10. The CDR3 region is CASSRAAGDSDEQYF. In nucleotides, the CDR3 is TGTGCCAGCTCACGGGCAGCGGGAGACTCTGACGAGCAGTACTTC.

This clonotype was picked up many times. V usage is TRBV12-3 or TRBV12-4 and J usage is TRBJ2-2; tentative D call: TRBD2 (6 bases). The CDR3 covers 17 residues. Trimming removed 6 bases from V and 3 bases from J, with 20 bases in between. The DNA for the CDR3 is TGTGCCAGCAGCCCGATCTCAACTAGCTCTCACACCGGGGAGCTGTTTTTT. Residues: CASSPISTSSHTGELFF.

This clonotype was picked up many times. The rearrangement links TRBV7-9 to TRBJ2-7; D is unclear. The CDR3 totals 11 residues. From germline, CDR1 is SEHNR and CDR2 FQNEAQ (reference sequence). V lost 5 bases to trimming and J lost 3 bases, with 5 bases between them. For the CDR3, the DNA is TGTGCCAGCAGCCCGGGCTACGAGCAGTACTTC. It translates to CASSPGYEQYF.

This clonotype was detected many times. This rearrangement joins TRBV6-5 to TRBJ2-1; D gene unclear. V was cut by 1 base and J by 6 bases, with 13 bases left in between. The CDR3 length is 15 residues. CDR1 and CDR2 from the germline V gene are MNHEY and SVGAGI. Here the CDR3 DNA reads TGTGCCAGCAGTTACTACCGAGGCCAGCTCAATGAGCAGTTCTTC. This sequence encodes CASSYYRGQLNEQFF.

This clonotype came up many times. The chain carries TRBV11-2 and TRBJ1-1, with TRBD1 identical over 7 bases. The CDR3 totals 13 residues. CDR1 and CDR2 (germline): SGHAT, FQNNGV. V shed 6 bases and J 1 base; nucleotides not matched to a gene: 2. The CDR3 here is CASSRQGNTEAFF. DNA for the CDR3: TGTGCCAGCAGTAGACAGGGGAACACTGAAGCTTTCTTT.

This clonotype was seen many times. The chain combines TRBV18 with TRBJ2-3, with D possibly TRBD2 on 6 matching bases. This CDR3 is built from 16 residues. Trimming left V 5 bases short and J 5 bases short, with 20 bases between. Germline V lookup: CDR1 KGHSH, CDR2 LQKENI. Here the CDR3 DNA reads TGTGCCAGCTCATCATTTGGCAGGGAGGAAAGAGATACGCAGTATTTT. Translating gives CASSSFGREERDTQYF.

The V gene is TRBV7-2, the J gene TRBJ2-7, with no clear D. Looked up from germline, CDR1 is SGHTA and CDR2 is FQGNSA. The CDR3 totals 13 residues. V dropped 5 bases and J dropped 3 bases, with 11 bases sitting between them. CDR3 bases: TGTGCCAGCAGCGTAATGGTGATCTACGAGCAGTACTTC. The encoded protein is CASSVMVIYEQYF.

This clonotype was detected ten times or more. The chain combines TRBV27 with TRBJ2-3; 8 bases match TRBD1. The J segment lost 2 bases and the V segment lost 7 bases, leaving 8 bases of the junction unmatched. In germline, CDR1 is MNHEY, CDR2 SMNVEV (reference sequence). The CDR3 spans 15 residues. The CDR3 here is CASNNRGNDTDTQYF. CDR3 sequence (DNA): TGTGCCAGCAATAACAGGGGGAACGACACAGATACGCAGTATTTT.

This clonotype has ten or more counts. The chain carries TRBV3-1 and TRBJ2-3; no clear D gene. Trimming cost V 4 bases and J 0 bases, with 17 bases left between them. The CDR3 totals 17 residues. Germline V gene data show CDR1 as LGHDT and CDR2 as YNNKEL (reference sequence). The CDR3 DNA follows: TGTGCCAGCAGCCCTATAATACGGGCCTCTAGCACAGATACGCAGTATTTT. Its protein product is CASSPIIRASSTDTQYF.

This clonotype is labeled medium-sized. The chain recombines TRBV29-1 with TRBJ1-1; D is unresolved. Germline CDR1 is SQVTM and CDR2 is ANQGSEA. V was cut by 4 bases and J by 4 bases, with 10 bases left in between. CDR3 length: 12 amino acids. CDR3 in amino acids: CSVGEGFTEAFF. The DNA of the CDR3 is TGCAGCGTTGGGGAGGGTTTCACTGAAGCTTTCTTT.

This clonotype was counted a few times. The rearrangement uses TRBV20-1 and TRBJ2-1; D is unresolved. Trimming took 5 bases from V and 0 from J, leaving 11 bases between them. The CDR3 consists of 14 residues. The germline gives CDR1 DFQATT, CDR2 SNEGSKA (reference sequence). This CDR3 reads CSAFGRFSYNEQFF. Here the CDR3 DNA reads TGCAGTGCTTTCGGTCGTTTCTCCTACAATGAGCAGTTCTTC.

There are a few counts of this clonotype. The chain carries TRBV28 and TRBJ2-1; 8 nucleotides align to TRBD2. The trim removed 10 bases at V and 5 bases at J, leaving 10 bases unmatched. The CDR3 consists of 14 residues. Germline V gene data show CDR1 as MDHEN and CDR2 as SYDVKM. The CDR3: CAIETGGPHNEQFF. Here the CDR3 DNA reads TGTGCCATCGAGACGGGAGGGCCCCACAATGAGCAGTTCTTC.